This TCR beta chain was sequenced in a study of tumor-infiltrating lymphocytes in primary liver carcinoma. Study outcomes and limitations: Relative to blood, tumors carried a significantly larger fraction of the repertoire in their top 250 clones (p = 0.039).

V was pared by 2 bases and J by 2 bases, with 23 bases of the junction left unmatched. The CDR3 loop spans 21 amino acids. The germline CDR1 and CDR2 sequences are LGHNA and YNFKEQ. About this clonotype itself: Antigen unknown.

A primer in the constant region served to generate TCR beta cDNA from roughly 550 ng of total RNA. Modified slightly, ARM-PCR produced TCR beta libraries over three nested multiplex PCR rounds. In the first two PCR rounds, TRBV1-TRBV30 forward primers were paired with a C-beta reverse primer, and each round lasted roughly 9 cycles. TCRdb analysed the multiplex PCR reads with MiXCR anew, one entry per CDR3 protein. The repertoire holds around 330,000 distinct CDR3 sequences, with less than 75% as singletons. Unsorted whole blood supplied the blood RNA, and germline DNA was isolated too. Before any surgery took place, roughly 4.2 milliliters of peripheral blood were collected.

This sequence was found in a man in his forties with primary liver carcinoma and hepatitis B virus infection. The source material was peripheral blood. The chain links TRBV4-2 to TRBJ2-7; TRBD2 aligns across 8 bases. This CDR3 reads CASSQNGVGGEREFGTYEQYF. For the CDR3, the DNA is TGTGCCAGCAGCCAAAATGGGGTTGGTGGTGAGCGGGAGTTCGGGACCTACGAGCAGTACTTC.